This TCR beta chain was profiled in a study of beta chain features in type 1 diabetes. In the study overall: Researchers looked at 95 million to 140 million sorted cells across all samples.

Based on CD45RO/CCR7/CD25/CD127/CD95/CD27, CD4+ regulatory, stem cell-like memory, naive and central memory cells were sorted. Sorted cells reached over 95% purity in every population. This clone was seen a handful of times. Its antigen is undetermined. This CDR3 region has 14 residues. Trimming cost V 7 bases and J 4 bases; bases outside gene matches: 9. Germline V gene lookup returns CDR1 MNHEY and CDR2 SVGAGI. Isolated RNA was reverse transcribed in full, so expressed TCRB transcripts were sequenced. Profiled with immunoSEQ multiplex PCR; TCRdb holds only in-frame clones, not every one. The repertoire includes around 280,000 clones, approximately 16% of them detected once, and roughly 0.015% sits in the top ten. Notes on the study in general: Researchers report that Type 1 diabetes patients had moderately but significantly shorter TCRB CDR3s across all four CD4+ subsets.

The V and J genes are TRBV6-5 and TRBJ2-7, with 8 bases fitting TRBD1. This TCR was sampled from a young man with type 1 diabetes. The sample consisted of naive CD4+ T cells from blood. CDR3 sequence: CASTEATGGYEQYF. CDR3 coding DNA: TGTGCCAGCACCGAAGCTACAGGGGGATACGAGCAGTACTTC.